The present entry profiles one T cell receptor (beta chain) with its context. Its antigen is currently unknown. PCR primers comprised 60 Vbeta and 13 Jbeta primers. The method was immunoSEQ multiplex PCR; TCRdb's version includes in-frame clones alone and lacks a portion of them. Here the sample table reports about 130,000 clones. V lost 6 bases, J lost 2 bases, and 9 bases stayed unmatched. The CDR3 totals 17 residues. Germline values: CDR1 ENHRY, CDR2 SYGVKD. The sample originates from a study of cytomegalovirus exposure and HLA in healthy donors. Study-level points and caveats: Solely CMV serostatus was available to characterize immune exposure. According to reports, the classifier identified cytomegalovirus status with high specificity and sensitivity. It was around 160 TCR beta chains that were listed as cytomegalovirus-associated. Within the data, a cluster of highly shared sequence variants was likely a sequencing artifact.

The chain links TRBV10-3 to TRBJ2-5; the match to TRBD2 covers 13 bases. This TCR derives from a woman aged 40 to 50 in good health and CMV-seropositive. Source material: PBMCs. The CDR3, as DNA: TGTGCCATCAGGTCACTAGCGGGAGGGCCGACACAAGAGACCCAGTACTTC. Translated, it gives CAIRSLAGGPTQETQYF.